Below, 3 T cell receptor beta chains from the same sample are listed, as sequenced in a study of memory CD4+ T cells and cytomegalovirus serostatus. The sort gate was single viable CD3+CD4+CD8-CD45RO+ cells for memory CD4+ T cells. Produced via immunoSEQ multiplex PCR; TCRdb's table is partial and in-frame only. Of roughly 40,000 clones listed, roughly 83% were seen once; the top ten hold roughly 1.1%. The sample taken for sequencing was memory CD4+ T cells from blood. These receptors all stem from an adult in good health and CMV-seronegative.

The CDR3 coding sequence is TGTGCCAGTAGTATAGGGGGGGCCACCGGGGAGCTGTTTTTT. Its protein is CASSIGGATGELFF. The chain is built from TRBV19 and TRBJ2-2; D tentatively fits TRBD1 or TRBD2 (6 bases each). Trimming took off 1 base at V and 4 bases at J, with 7 bases between the two ends. Germline V gives CDR1 LNHDA, CDR2 SQIVND (reference sequence). This CDR3 is built from 14 residues.

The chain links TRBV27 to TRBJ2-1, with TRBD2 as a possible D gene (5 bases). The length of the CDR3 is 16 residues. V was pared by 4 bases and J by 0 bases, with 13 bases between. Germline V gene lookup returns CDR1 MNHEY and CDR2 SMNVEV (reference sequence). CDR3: CASSYTSGSSYNEQFF. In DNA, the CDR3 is TGTGCCAGCAGTTACACATCGGGGAGCTCCTACAATGAGCAGTTCTTC.

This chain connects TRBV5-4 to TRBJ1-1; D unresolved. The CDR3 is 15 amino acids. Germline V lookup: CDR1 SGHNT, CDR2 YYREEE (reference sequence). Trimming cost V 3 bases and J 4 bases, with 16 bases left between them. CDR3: CASSYAGGDSTEAFF. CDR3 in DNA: TGTGCCAGCAGCTACGCAGGTGGCGATAGCACTGAAGCTTTCTTT.